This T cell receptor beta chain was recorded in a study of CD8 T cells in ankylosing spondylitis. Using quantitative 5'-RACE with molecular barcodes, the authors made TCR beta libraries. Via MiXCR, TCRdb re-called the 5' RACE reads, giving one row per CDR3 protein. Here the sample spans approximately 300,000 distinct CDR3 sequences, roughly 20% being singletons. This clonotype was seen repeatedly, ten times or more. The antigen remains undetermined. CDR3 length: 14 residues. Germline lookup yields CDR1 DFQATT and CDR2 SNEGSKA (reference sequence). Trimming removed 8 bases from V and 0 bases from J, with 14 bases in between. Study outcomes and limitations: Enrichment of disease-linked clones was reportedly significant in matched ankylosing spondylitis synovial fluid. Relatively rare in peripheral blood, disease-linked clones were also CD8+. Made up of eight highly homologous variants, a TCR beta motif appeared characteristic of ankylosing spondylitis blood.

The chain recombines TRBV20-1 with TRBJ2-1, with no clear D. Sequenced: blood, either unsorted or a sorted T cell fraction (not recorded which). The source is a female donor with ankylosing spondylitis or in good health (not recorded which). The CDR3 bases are TGCAGTTCCTTTGGCAAGAGCTCCTACAATGAGCAGTTCTTC. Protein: CSSFGKSSYNEQFF.